The 30 T cell receptor beta chains presented below share a single source sample, sequenced in a study of OX40 agonist ivuxolimab in advanced cancers. TCRdb's copy holds only in-frame clones and misses some; the assay was immunoSEQ multiplex PCR. This sample has around 57,000 clones, with under 90% found just once. The source was CD4+ or CD8+ T cells sorted from blood, collected in a trial of the OX40 agonist ivuxolimab. These receptors all come from an adult with an advanced solid tumor such as melanoma, head and neck, liver or kidney cancer.

V usage is TRBV2 and J usage is TRBJ2-3, with TRBD2 as a possible D gene (6 bases). The CDR3 loop spans 14 amino acids. Germline CDR1 reads SNHLY; CDR2 reads FYNNEI. Trimming took off 7 bases at V and 4 bases at J, with 15 bases between the two ends. The CDR3 DNA follows: TGTGCCAGCAAGGCGGGAAGCAGCGCAGATACGCAGTATTTT. As protein: CASKAGSSADTQYF.

In its sample, this clone was seen once. CDR3 in amino acids: CASMDGRNPLEQFF. For the CDR3, the DNA is TGTGCCAGTATGGACGGGCGGAATCCCCTGGAGCAGTTCTTC. The rearrangement links TRBV19 to TRBJ2-1; D is uncertain. V lost 7 bases and J 10 bases, leaving 20 bases between the germline ends. CDR1 and CDR2 (germline): LNHDA, SQIVND (reference sequence). The CDR3 has 14 residues.

The V call is TRBV11-2, the J call TRBJ1-4, with D hard to call. The CDR3 is 13 amino acids. Germline V CDR1 and CDR2: SGHAT, FQNNGV. The V and J ends lost 3 bases and 7 bases respectively, with 9 bases between them. As DNA, the CDR3 is TGTGCCAGCAGCTTTTCACACGGTGAAAAACTGTTTTTT. Amino acid sequence: CASSFSHGEKLFF. Supplemented by reference TRBV11-2 and TRBJ1-4, the full variable domain reads EAGVAQSPRYKIIEKRQSVAFWCNPISGHATLYWYQQILGQGPKLLIQFQNNGVVDDSQLPKDRFSAERLKGVDSTLKIQPAKLEDSAVYLCASSFSHGEKLFFGSGTQLSVL.

In this sample, this clone turned up a few times. The V call is TRBV27, the J call TRBJ2-7; possible D gene TRBD1, 6 bases. Germline values: CDR1 MNHEY, CDR2 SMNVEV (reference sequence). With 8 bases removed from V and 1 base from J, the gap between germline ends came to 12 bases. The CDR3 length is 13 residues. CDR3 sequence reads: CASREQGSYEQYF. The DNA of the CDR3 is TGTGCCAGCCGGGAACAGGGATCCTACGAGCAGTACTTC.

The V gene is TRBV19, the J gene TRBJ2-3; weak D call: TRBD2 (5 bases). The CDR3 is 14 amino acids. Germline CDR1 is LNHDA and CDR2 is SQIVND (reference sequence). Trimming took 4 bases from V and 6 from J, leaving 14 bases between them. The CDR3 reads CASSTTLGVDTQYF. The CDR3 DNA is TGTGCCAGTAGTACCACCCTCGGGGTGGATACGCAGTATTTT. The complete variable domain, with remaining parts taken from reference TRBV19 and TRBJ2-3, reads DGGITQSPKYLFRKEGQNVTLSCEQNLNHDAMYWYRQDPGQGLRLIYYSQIVNDFQKGDIAEGYSVSREKKESFPLTVTSAQKNPTAFYLCASSTTLGVDTQYFGPGTRLTVL.

The chain is built from TRBV2 and TRBJ2-7; TRBD1 matches 12 bases. The CDR3 runs 12 residues. V gave up 8 bases and J gave up 6 bases; unmatched junction bases: 2. CDR1 and CDR2 (germline): SNHLY, FYNNEI. CDR3 sequence reads: CASGTGGTEQYF. CDR3 DNA sequence: TGTGCCAGCGGGACAGGGGGCACCGAGCAGTACTTC.

The rearrangement joins TRBV4-1 to TRBJ2-2; TRBD2 aligns across 7 bases. This CDR3 spans 18 amino acids. The V gene's germline CDR1 is MGHRA and CDR2 YSYEKL. V trimming: 0 bases; J trimming: 5 bases; junction bases outside the gene matches: 12. CDR3 bases: TGCGCCAGCAGCCAAGAAACGGGTGGGGAGGGGCGTACCGGGGAGCTGTTTTTT. Translating gives CASSQETGGEGRTGELFF.

This chain links TRBV29-1 with TRBJ1-2, with D maybe TRBD1 (5 bases). Trimming removed 7 bases from V and 8 bases from J, with 17 bases in between. CDR3 length: 12 residues. CDR1 is SQVTM, CDR2 ANQGSEA, per germline. The CDR3 sequence is CSASGQASGYTF. CDR3 in DNA: TGCAGCGCTTCAGGACAAGCTTCGGGCTACACCTTC.

The chain has TRBV30 and TRBJ2-1; weak D call: TRBD2 (7 bases). Between the trimmed V and J ends, which lost 5 bases and 0 bases, there was a span of 14 bases. Per the germline V gene, CDR1 is GTSNPN and CDR2 is SVGIG (reference sequence). CDR3 length: 15 amino acids. CDR3 sequence reads: CAWEGGVSSYNEQFF. The CDR3 coding sequence is TGTGCCTGGGAAGGGGGGGTCAGCTCCTACAATGAGCAGTTCTTC.

CDR3 nucleotides: TGCGCCAGCAGCTTACGGGACTCTGGGGCCAACGTCCTGACTTTC. Translated, it gives CASSLRDSGANVLTF. The chain uses TRBV5-1 and TRBJ2-6; the D gene is possibly TRBD2 (5 bases). V lost 2 bases, J lost 0 bases, and 6 bases lay in between. The CDR3 extends over 15 amino acids. Germline V gene sequence: CDR1 SGHRS, CDR2 YFSETQ.

This chain links TRBV4-3 with TRBJ1-4; 7 nucleotides agree with TRBD1. This CDR3 contains 14 residues. Trimming at V came to 0 bases and at J to 8 bases, leaving 3 bases not matched to a gene. Germline V lookup: CDR1 LGHNA, CDR2 YSLEER. CDR3 nucleotides: TGCGCCAGCAGCCAAGACAGGGGGGGGGAAAAACTGTTTTTT. This sequence encodes CASSQDRGGEKLFF.

This clone rates as medium-sized. The rearrangement uses TRBV15 and TRBJ2-7; TRBD2 agrees at 10 bases. Germline trimming cut 7 bases from V and 0 bases from J; bases unmatched to any gene: 6. This CDR3 region has 15 residues. Germline loops: CDR1 LNHNV, CDR2 YYDKDF (reference sequence). CDR3 coding DNA: TGTGCCACCAAACCGGGACTAGCGAACTCCTACGAGCAGTACTTC. The encoded protein is CATKPGLANSYEQYF.

The gene calls are TRBV19 and TRBJ2-2; D is undetermined. The ends were cut back, 5 bases at V and 5 bases at J, with 9 bases in the middle. This CDR3 is 13 amino acids long. Germline V CDR1 and CDR2: LNHDA, SQIVND (reference sequence). The CDR3 bases are TGTGCCAGTAGTTGGTCGCGGACCGGGGAGCTGTTTTTT. Translating it yields CASSWSRTGELFF.

The chain employs TRBV28 and TRBJ2-1; D is unclear. This CDR3 spans 13 amino acids. V gave up 8 bases and J gave up 8 bases, with 16 bases separating them. Germline lookup yields CDR1 MDHEN and CDR2 SYDVKM. The DNA of the CDR3 is TGTGCCAGCCATATGTTCGGAAGCGATGAGCAGTTCTTC. Protein: CASHMFGSDEQFF.

The CDR3 reads CASSGRDRESGNTIYF. The CDR3, as DNA: TGTGCCAGCAGTGGTCGGGACAGGGAATCTGGAAACACCATATATTTT. The chain recombines TRBV6-1 with TRBJ1-3; 9 bases match TRBD1. V shed 4 bases, J shed 1 base, and the junction held 5 bases outside the gene matches. Germline V CDR1 and CDR2: MNHNS, SASEGT. The CDR3 sequence is 16 residues long.

For this clone: The same CDR3 also results from other DNA sequences found in this sample. The chain couples TRBV2 to TRBJ1-5; unclear D gene. The V and J ends lost 6 bases and 15 bases respectively, with 21 bases between them. Germline CDR1 and CDR2: SNHLY and FYNNEI. The CDR3 sequence is 13 residues long. CDR3: CASSPRMDGVRHF. The CDR3 nucleotides are TGTGCCAGCAGCCCGAGAATGGACGGGGTCAGGCATTTT.

This clone occurred a few times. The chain joins TRBV5-1 to TRBJ1-2; no clear D. CDR1 and CDR2 (germline): SGHRS, YFSETQ. CDR3 length equals 13 residues. V shed 0 bases and J shed 2 bases, with 5 bases lying between them. The CDR3, as DNA: TGCGCCAGCAGCTTGGCCCAGAACTATGGCTACACCTTC. Translating gives CASSLAQNYGYTF.

The chain recombines TRBV7-2 with TRBJ1-2, with D unresolved. V gave up 1 base and J gave up 2 bases, with 8 bases separating them. There are 14 residues in the CDR3. Germline CDR1 and CDR2: SGHTA and FQGNSA. CDR3 coding DNA: TGTGCCAGCAGCTTAGATCTGGAGAACTATGGCTACACCTTC. This codes for CASSLDLENYGYTF. Complete variable domain (other parts from reference TRBV7-2 and TRBJ1-2): GAGVSQSPSNKVTEKGKDVELRCDPISGHTALYWYRQSLGQGLEFLIYFQGNSAPDKSGLPSDRFSAERTGGSVSTLTIQRTQQEDSAVYLCASSLDLENYGYTFGSGTRLTVV.

This chain links TRBV6-5 with TRBJ2-2; 7 bases align to TRBD1. This CDR3 is built from 15 residues. Germline V lookup: CDR1 MNHEY, CDR2 SVGAGI. V trimming: 1 base; J trimming: 2 bases; junction bases outside the gene matches: 1. CDR3 bases: TGTGCCAGCAGTTACTACAGGGGAAACACCGGGGAGCTGTTTTTT. Translating gives CASSYYRGNTGELFF.

In DNA form, the CDR3 reads TGTGCCAGCAGCCAAGATCCCCCCCCCGGACAGGGGGCTGAGACCCAGTACTTC. Encoded protein: CASSQDPPPGQGAETQYF. V is TRBV4-2 and J is TRBJ2-5, with 11 bases aligning to TRBD1. Germline-derived CDR1 and CDR2 are LGHNA and YNFKEQ. CDR3 length: 18 residues. V shed 0 bases and J 5 bases; nucleotides not matched to a gene: 11.

This rearrangement joins TRBV7-6 to TRBJ2-3, with 14 positions matching TRBD2. The CDR3 spans 16 residues. From germline, CDR1 is SGHVS and CDR2 FNYEAQ. J lost 6 bases, V lost 5 bases, and 7 bases had no gene match. CDR3 region: CASSLGTSGSIDTQYF. DNA for the CDR3: TGTGCCAGCAGCCTCGGGACTAGCGGGAGTATCGATACGCAGTATTTT. Full variable domain (outside the CDR3, taken from reference TRBV7-6 and TRBJ2-3): GAGVSQSPRYKVTKRGQDVALRCDPISGHVSLYWYRQALGQGPEFLTYFNYEAQQDKSGLPNDRFSAERPEGSISTLTIQRTEQRDSAMYRCASSLGTSGSIDTQYFGPGTRLTVL.

The V gene is TRBV6-6, the J gene TRBJ2-5; D is unclear. The V and J ends lost 2 bases and 5 bases respectively, with 6 bases between them. CDR3 length: 12 amino acids. Germline V gene lookup returns CDR1 MNHNY and CDR2 SVGAGI (reference sequence). The CDR3 is CASSYMGETQYF. DNA of the CDR3: TGTGCCAGCAGTTACATGGGGGAGACCCAGTACTTC.

A remark on this clone: Other nucleotide sequences from this sample produce the same CDR3. The chain carries TRBV10-3 and TRBJ1-1, with D tentatively TRBD1 (5 bases). Germline CDR1 is ENHRY and CDR2 is SYGVKD. Trimming stripped 4 bases from V and 4 bases from J, with 13 bases between. The CDR3 contains 14 residues. CDR3 in amino acids: CAISADPGGTEAFF. The DNA of the CDR3 is TGTGCCATCAGTGCCGACCCGGGGGGCACTGAAGCTTTCTTT.

The chain links TRBV4-1 to TRBJ2-3, with 10 bases fitting TRBD1. The trim removed 6 bases at V and 7 bases at J, leaving 7 bases unmatched. Germline values: CDR1 MGHRA, CDR2 YSYEKL. This CDR3 region has 14 residues. The DNA for the CDR3 is TGCGCCAGCAGTCCCGGACAGGGGGGGAATACGCAGTATTTT. It encodes CASSPGQGGNTQYF.

The chain is built from TRBV7-9 and TRBJ2-7, with 13 bases identical to TRBD2. Germline CDR1 SEHNR, CDR2 FQNEAQ (reference sequence). This CDR3 comprises 17 residues. V was clipped by 5 bases and J by 2 bases; unmatched bases: 9. The CDR3 DNA sequence: TGTGCCAGCAGCCCATCTTTACTAGCGGGAGGGCCCTACGAGCAGTACTTC. It yields the protein CASSPSLLAGGPYEQYF.

Note on this clone: Additional DNA sequences in this sample encode the identical CDR3. V and J are TRBV10-1 and TRBJ2-1; possibly TRBD2 for D (5 bases). The CDR3 length is 14 residues. Germline V gene lookup returns CDR1 WNHNN and CDR2 SYGVQD (reference sequence). V was clipped by 6 bases and J by 0 bases, with 9 bases between them. CDR3 sequence (DNA): TGCGCCAGCAGCAGAGGGAGCTCCTACAATGAGCAGTTCTTC. As protein: CASSRGSSYNEQFF.

This chain links TRBV30 with TRBJ1-1; D gene uncertain. Trimming removed 0 bases at V and 3 bases at J, with 8 bases between. The CDR3 extends over 13 amino acids. From germline, CDR1 is GTSNPN and CDR2 SVGIG (reference sequence). The CDR3 protein is CAWSVRSDTEAFF. The CDR3 DNA reads TGTGCCTGGAGTGTACGGTCAGACACTGAAGCTTTCTTT.

The rearrangement links TRBV10-3 to TRBJ1-2, with D possibly TRBD1 on 5 matching bases. Germline lookup yields CDR1 ENHRY and CDR2 SYGVKD. V was pared by 7 bases and J by 0 bases, with 15 bases between. The CDR3 runs 15 residues. In DNA, the CDR3 is TGTGCCATCACCCTCGGGACGGAAACTAACTATGGCTACACCTTC. Translated: CAITLGTETNYGYTF.

J is TRBJ2-7 and V is TRBV11-2; a possible D gene is TRBD1 (6 bases). CDR3 size: 14 residues. Trimming removed 2 bases from V and 0 bases from J, with 8 bases in between. Germline lookup yields CDR1 SGHAT and CDR2 FQNNGV. The CDR3 region is CASSLRTDSYEQYF. In nucleotides, the CDR3 is TGTGCCAGCAGCTTAAGGACAGACTCCTACGAGCAGTACTTC.

The chain carries TRBV28 and TRBJ1-2, with D hard to call. Germline V lookup: CDR1 MDHEN, CDR2 SYDVKM. Trimming took off 5 bases at V and 2 bases at J, with 15 bases between the two ends. The CDR3 length is 15 residues. DNA of the CDR3: TGTGCCAGCAGTGCACATGCCCCGGGCAACTATGGCTACACCTTC. This translates into CASSAHAPGNYGYTF.